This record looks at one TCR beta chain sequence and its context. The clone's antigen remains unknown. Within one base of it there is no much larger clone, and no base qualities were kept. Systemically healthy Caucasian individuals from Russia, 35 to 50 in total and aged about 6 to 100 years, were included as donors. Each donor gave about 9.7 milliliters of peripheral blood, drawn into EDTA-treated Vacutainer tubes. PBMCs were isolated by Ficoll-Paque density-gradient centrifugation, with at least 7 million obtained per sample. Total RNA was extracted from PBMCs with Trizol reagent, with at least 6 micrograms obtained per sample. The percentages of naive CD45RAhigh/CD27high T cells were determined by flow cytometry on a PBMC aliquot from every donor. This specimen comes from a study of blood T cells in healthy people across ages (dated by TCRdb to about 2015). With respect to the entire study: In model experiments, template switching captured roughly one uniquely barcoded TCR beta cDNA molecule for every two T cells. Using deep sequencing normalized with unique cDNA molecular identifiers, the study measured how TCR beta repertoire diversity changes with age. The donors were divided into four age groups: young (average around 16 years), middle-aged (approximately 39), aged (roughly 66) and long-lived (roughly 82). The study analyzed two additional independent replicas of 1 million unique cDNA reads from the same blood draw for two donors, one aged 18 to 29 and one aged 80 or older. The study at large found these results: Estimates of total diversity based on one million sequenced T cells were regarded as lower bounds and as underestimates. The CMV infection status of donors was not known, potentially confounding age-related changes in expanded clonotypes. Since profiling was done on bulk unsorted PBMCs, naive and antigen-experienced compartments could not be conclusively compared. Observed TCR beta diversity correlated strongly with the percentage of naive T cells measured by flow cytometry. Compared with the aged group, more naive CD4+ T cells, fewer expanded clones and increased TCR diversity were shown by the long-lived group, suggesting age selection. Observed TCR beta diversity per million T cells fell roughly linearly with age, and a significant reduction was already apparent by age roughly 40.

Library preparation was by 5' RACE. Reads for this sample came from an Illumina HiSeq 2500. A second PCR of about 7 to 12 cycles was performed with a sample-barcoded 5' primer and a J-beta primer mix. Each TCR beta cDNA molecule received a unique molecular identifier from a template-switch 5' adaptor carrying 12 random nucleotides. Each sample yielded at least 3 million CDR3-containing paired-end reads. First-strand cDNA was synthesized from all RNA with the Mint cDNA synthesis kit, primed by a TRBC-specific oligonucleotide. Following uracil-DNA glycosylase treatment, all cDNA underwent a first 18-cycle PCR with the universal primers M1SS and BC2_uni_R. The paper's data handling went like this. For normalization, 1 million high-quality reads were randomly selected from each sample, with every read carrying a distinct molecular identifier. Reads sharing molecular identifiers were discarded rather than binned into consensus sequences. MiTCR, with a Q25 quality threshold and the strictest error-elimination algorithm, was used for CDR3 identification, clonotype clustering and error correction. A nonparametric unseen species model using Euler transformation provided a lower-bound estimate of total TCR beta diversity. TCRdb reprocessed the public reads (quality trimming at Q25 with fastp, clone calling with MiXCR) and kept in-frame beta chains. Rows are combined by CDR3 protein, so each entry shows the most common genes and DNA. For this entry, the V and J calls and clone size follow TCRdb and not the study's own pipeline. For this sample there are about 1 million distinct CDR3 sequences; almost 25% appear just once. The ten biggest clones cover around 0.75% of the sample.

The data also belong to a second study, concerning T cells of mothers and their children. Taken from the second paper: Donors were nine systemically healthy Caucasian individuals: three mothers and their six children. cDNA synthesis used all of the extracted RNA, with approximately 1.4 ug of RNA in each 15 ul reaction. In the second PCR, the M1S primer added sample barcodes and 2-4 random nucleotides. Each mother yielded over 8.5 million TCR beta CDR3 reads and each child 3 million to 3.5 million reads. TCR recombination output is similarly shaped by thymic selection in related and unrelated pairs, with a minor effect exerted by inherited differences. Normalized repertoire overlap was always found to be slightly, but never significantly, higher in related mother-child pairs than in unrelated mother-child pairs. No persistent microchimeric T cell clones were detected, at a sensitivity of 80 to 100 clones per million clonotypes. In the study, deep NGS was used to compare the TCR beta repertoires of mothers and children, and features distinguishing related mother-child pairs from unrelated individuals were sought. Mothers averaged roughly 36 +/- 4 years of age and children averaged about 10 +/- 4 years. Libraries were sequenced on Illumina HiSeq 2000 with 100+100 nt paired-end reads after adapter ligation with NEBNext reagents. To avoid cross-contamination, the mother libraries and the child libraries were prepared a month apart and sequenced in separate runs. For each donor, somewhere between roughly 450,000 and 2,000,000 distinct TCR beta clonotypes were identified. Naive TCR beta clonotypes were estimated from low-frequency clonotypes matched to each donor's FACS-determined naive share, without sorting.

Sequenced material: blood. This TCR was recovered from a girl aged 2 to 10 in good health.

DNA sequence: TGTGCCAGCAGCCCCCCATCCCAAAACATTCAGTACTTC. This encodes CASSPPSQNIQYF. The chain links TRBV11-1 with TRBJ2-4, with the D gene not confidently named. Deletion took 5 bases off V and 5 bases off J, with a span of 10 bases between the germline ends. The CDR1 and CDR2 encoded by the germline V gene (reference sequence) are SGHAT and FQDESV. Inclusive of the bounding cysteine and phenylalanine, the CDR3 is 13 residues long. The DNA shown is the 39-base CDR3, in frame from base 1.